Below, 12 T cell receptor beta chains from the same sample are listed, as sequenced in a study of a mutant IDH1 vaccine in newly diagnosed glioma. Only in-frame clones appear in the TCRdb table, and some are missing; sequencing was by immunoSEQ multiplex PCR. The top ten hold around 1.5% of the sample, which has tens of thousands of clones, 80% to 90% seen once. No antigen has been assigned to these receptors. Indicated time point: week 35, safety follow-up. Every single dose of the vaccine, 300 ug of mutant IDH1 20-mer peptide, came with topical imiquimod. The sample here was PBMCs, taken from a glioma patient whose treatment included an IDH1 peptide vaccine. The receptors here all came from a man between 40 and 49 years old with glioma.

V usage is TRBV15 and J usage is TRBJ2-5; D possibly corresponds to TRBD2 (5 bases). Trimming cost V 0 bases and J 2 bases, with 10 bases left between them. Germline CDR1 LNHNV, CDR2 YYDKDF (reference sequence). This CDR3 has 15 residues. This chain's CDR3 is CATSRDMGGQETQYF. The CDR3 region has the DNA TGTGCCACCAGCAGAGATATGGGCGGGCAAGAGACCCAGTACTTC.

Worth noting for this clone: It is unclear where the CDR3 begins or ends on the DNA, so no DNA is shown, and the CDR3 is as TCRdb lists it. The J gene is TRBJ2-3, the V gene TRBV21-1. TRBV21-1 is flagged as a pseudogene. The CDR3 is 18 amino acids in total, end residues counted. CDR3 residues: CASSKKRGVGRGTDTQYF.

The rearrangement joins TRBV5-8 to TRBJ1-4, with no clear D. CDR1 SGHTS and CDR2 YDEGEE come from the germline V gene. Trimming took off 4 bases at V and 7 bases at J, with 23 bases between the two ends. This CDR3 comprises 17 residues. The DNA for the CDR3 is TGTGCCAGCAGCCCCGGGGTCGCTTTTCGCGGATTTGAAAAACTGTTTTTT. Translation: CASSPGVAFRGFEKLFF. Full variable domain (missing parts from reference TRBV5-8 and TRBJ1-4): EAGVTQSPTHLIKTRGQQATLRCSPISGHTSVYWYQQALGLGLQFLLWYDEGEERNRGNFPPRFSGRQFPNYSSELNVNALELEDSALYLCASSPGVAFRGFEKLFFGSGTQLSVL.

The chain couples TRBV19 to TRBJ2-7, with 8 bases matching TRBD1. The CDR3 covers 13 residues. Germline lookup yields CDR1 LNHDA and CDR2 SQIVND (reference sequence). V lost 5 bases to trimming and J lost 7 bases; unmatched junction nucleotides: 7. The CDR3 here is CASSSGQGLEQYF. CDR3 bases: TGTGCCAGTAGTTCCGGACAGGGTTTAGAGCAGTACTTC.

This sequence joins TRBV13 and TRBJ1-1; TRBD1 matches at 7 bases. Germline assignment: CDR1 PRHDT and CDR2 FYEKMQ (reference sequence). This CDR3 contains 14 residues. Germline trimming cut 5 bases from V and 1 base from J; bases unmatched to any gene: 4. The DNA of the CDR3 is TGTGCCAGCAGCGCACGACAGGGGAACACTGAAGCTTTCTTT. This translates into CASSARQGNTEAFF.

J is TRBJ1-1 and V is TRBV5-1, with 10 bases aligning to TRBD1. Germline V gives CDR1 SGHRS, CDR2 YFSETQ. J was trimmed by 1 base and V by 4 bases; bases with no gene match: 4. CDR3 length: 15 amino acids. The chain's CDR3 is CASSPGDRGNTEAFF. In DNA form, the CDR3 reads TGCGCCAGCAGCCCAGGGGACAGGGGGAACACTGAAGCTTTCTTT.

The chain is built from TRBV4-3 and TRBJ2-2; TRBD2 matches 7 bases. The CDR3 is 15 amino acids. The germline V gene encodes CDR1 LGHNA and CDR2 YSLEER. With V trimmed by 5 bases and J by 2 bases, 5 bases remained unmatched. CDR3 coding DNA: TGCGCCAGCAGCTACTTAGCGGGTAACACCGGGGAGCTGTTTTTT. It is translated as CASSYLAGNTGELFF.

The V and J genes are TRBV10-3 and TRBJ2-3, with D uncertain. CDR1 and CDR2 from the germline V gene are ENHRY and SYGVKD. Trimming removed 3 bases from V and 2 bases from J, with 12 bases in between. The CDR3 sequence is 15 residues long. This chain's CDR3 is CAISDGGGNTDTQYF. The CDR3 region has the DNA TGTGCCATCAGTGATGGCGGCGGAAACACAGATACGCAGTATTTT.

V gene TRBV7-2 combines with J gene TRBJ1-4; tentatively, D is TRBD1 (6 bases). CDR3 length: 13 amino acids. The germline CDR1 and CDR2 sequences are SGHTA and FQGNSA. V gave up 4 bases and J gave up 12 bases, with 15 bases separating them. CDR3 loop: CASSSSGGLELFF. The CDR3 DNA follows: TGTGCCAGCAGCTCGAGTGGGGGCTTGGAACTGTTTTTT.

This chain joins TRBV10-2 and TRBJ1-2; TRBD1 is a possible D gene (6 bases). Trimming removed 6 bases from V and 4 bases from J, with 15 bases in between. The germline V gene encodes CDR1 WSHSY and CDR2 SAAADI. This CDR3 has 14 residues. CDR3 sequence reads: CASSRGTEGYGYTF. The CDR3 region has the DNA TGCGCCAGCAGCAGGGGTACTGAGGGCTATGGCTACACCTTC.

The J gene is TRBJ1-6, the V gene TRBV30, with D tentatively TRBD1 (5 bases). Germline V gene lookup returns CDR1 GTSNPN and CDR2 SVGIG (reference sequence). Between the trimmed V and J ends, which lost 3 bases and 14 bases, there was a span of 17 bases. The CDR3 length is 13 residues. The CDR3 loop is CAWSDETDKALHF. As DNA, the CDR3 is TGTGCCTGGAGCGACGAAACGGACAAAGCCCTCCACTTT. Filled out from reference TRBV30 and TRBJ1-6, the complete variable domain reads SQTIHQWPATLVQPVGSPLSLECTVEGTSNPNLYWYRQAAGRGLQLLFYSVGIGQISSEVPQNLSASRPQDRQFILSSKKLLLSDSGFYLCAWSDETDKALHFGNGTRLTVT.

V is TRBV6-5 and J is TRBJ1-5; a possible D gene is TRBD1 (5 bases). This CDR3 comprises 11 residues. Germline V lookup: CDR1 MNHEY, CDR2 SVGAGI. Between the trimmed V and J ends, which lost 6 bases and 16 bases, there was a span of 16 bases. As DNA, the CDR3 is TGTGCCAGCAGGGACGTTGAGACAGAACATTTT. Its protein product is CASRDVETEHF.